This T cell receptor beta chain originates from a study of blood T cell repertoires in COVID-19. Study details: The cDNA or gDNA used as material had been derived from T cells, B-cell-depleted T cells, or PBMCs.

CDR3 length: 14 amino acids. The germline V gene encodes CDR1 KGHDR and CDR2 SFDVKD. The trim removed 7 bases at V and 5 bases at J, leaving 9 bases unmatched. Here immunoSEQ multiplex PCR was the method, and the copy in TCRdb shows in-frame clones only, minus some. The sample holds some 180,000 clones; about four fifths are singletons and the top ten take around 12%. This receptor was taken from a woman aged 80 or older with COVID-19, enrolled during active disease. The rearrangement uses TRBV24-1 and TRBJ2-5; 7 bases agree with TRBD1. The sequenced sample was peripheral blood. Written as DNA, the CDR3 is TGTGCCACCAGCCAACCAGGGGGTGGTGAGACCCAGTACTTC. Translation: CATSQPGGGETQYF.